This is a list of T cell receptor beta chains from one sample in a study of blood T cell repertoires in COVID-19. The method was immunoSEQ multiplex PCR; TCRdb's version includes in-frame clones alone and lacks a portion of them. The table has some 200,000 clones, nearly 90% seen once; the top ten hold over 15%. The sequenced sample consisted of peripheral blood. These receptors were taken from a man in his fifties with COVID-19, enrolled during active disease. CDR3s include the opening cysteine and the closing phenylalanine or tryptophan. Each record gives: CDR3 protein, CDR3 DNA, V gene, D gene, J gene, clone size. D genes are given only for firm matches. Rows give clone size only sometimes, using once, few, many, or a class for an expanded clone.

CDR3 protein: CASSVASGTYNEQFF
CDR3 DNA: TGTGCCAGCAGCGTGGCTAGCGGGACTTACAATGAGCAGTTCTTC
V gene: TRBV9
D gene: TRBD2
J gene: TRBJ2-1
clone size: .

CDR3 protein: CACPRTGSSYNEQFF
CDR3 DNA: TGTGCCTGCCCCCGGACAGGGAGCTCCTACAATGAGCAGTTCTTC
V gene: TRBV30
D gene: TRBD1
J gene: TRBJ2-1
clone size: .

CDR3 protein: CASSLVVESGELFF
CDR3 DNA: TGCGCCAGCAGCTTGGTGGTGGAGTCCGGGGAGCTGTTTTTT
V gene: TRBV5-1
D gene: .
J gene: TRBJ2-2
clone size: .

CDR3 protein: CASSYSGNYEQYF
CDR3 DNA: TGTGCCAGCAGTTACTCGGGCAACTACGAGCAGTACTTC
V gene: TRBV6-6
D gene: .
J gene: TRBJ2-7
clone size: .

CDR3 protein: CASSPTGGARNEQFF
CDR3 DNA: TGTGCCAGCAGCCCGACAGGGGGCGCAAGGAATGAGCAGTTCTTC
V gene: TRBV9
D gene: TRBD1
J gene: TRBJ2-1
clone size: .

CDR3 protein: CASSLGTDNQPQHF
CDR3 DNA: TGCGCCAGCAGCTTGGGGACAGATAATCAGCCCCAGCATTTT
V gene: TRBV5-1
D gene: .
J gene: TRBJ1-5
clone size: .

CDR3 protein: CASSLLTGSGQPQHF
CDR3 DNA: TGTGCCAGTAGCCTTCTCACAGGGTCTGGGCAGCCCCAGCATTTT
V gene: TRBV19
D gene: .
J gene: TRBJ1-5
clone size: .

CDR3 protein: CASSLIIADNTGELFF
CDR3 DNA: TGTGCCAGCAGCTTAATAATAGCTGATAACACCGGGGAGCTGTTTTTT
V gene: TRBV11-2
D gene: .
J gene: TRBJ2-2
clone size: .

CDR3 protein: CASSFSVSPGAKNIQYF
CDR3 DNA: TGTGCCAGCAGCTTCTCGGTTTCTCCCGGAGCCAAAAACATTCAGTACTTC
V gene: TRBV5-5
D gene: .
J gene: TRBJ2-4
clone size: .

CDR3 protein: CASKSGDGYTF
CDR3 DNA: TGTGCCAGCAAGTCCGGGGATGGCTACACCTTC
V gene: TRBV7-2
D gene: .
J gene: TRBJ1-2
clone size: .

CDR3 protein: CASSLTPRPGQGIGEKLFF
CDR3 DNA: TGTGCCAGCAGTTTAACCCCCCGTCCGGGACAGGGGATTGGTGAAAAACTGTTTTTT
V gene: TRBV27
D gene: TRBD1
J gene: TRBJ1-4
clone size: .

CDR3 protein: CASGLGSDILNEQFF
CDR3 DNA: TGCGCCAGCGGTCTAGGGAGTGATATCCTCAATGAGCAGTTCTTC
V gene: TRBV5-1
D gene: .
J gene: TRBJ2-1
clone size: .

CDR3 protein: CASRADRGISGANVLTF
CDR3 DNA: TGTGCCAGCAGAGCGGACAGGGGGATCTCTGGGGCCAACGTCCTGACTTTC
V gene: TRBV2
D gene: TRBD1
J gene: TRBJ2-6
clone size: many

CDR3 protein: CASSLVIRGQETQYF
CDR3 DNA: TGTGCCAGCAGCTTAGTTATAAGGGGACAGGAGACCCAGTACTTC
V gene: TRBV7-9
D gene: TRBD1
J gene: TRBJ2-5
clone size: .

CDR3 protein: CASSVSPVFSGSNTQYF
CDR3 DNA: TGTGCCAGCAGTGTATCCCCCGTATTTAGCGGGAGCAATACGCAGTATTTT
V gene: TRBV6-1
D gene: TRBD2
J gene: TRBJ2-3
clone size: once

CDR3 protein: CASSIPGDYNEQFF
CDR3 DNA: TGTGCCAGTAGTATCCCCGGGGACTACAATGAGCAGTTCTTC
V gene: TRBV19
D gene: .
J gene: TRBJ2-1
clone size: .

CDR3 protein: CASSSGPRPLAKNIQYF
CDR3 DNA: TGTGCCAGCAGTAGCGGACCGAGACCCTTAGCCAAAAACATTCAGTACTTC
V gene: TRBV28
D gene: .
J gene: TRBJ2-4
clone size: .

CDR3 protein: CASSQTGLINSPLHF
CDR3 DNA: TGTGCCAGCAGCCAGACGGGACTCATCAATTCACCCCTCCACTTT
V gene: TRBV3-1/TRBV3-2
D gene: .
J gene: TRBJ1-6
clone size: .

CDR3 protein: CASSSGNYGYTF
CDR3 DNA: TGTGCCAGCAGTTCGGGGAACTATGGCTACACCTTC
V gene: TRBV12-3/TRBV12-4
D gene: .
J gene: TRBJ1-2
clone size: .

CDR3 protein: CASSLIGTGFSTDTQYF
CDR3 DNA: TGTGCCAGCAGCCTGATTGGGACAGGATTTAGCACAGATACGCAGTATTTT
V gene: TRBV7-3
D gene: TRBD1
J gene: TRBJ2-3
clone size: .

CDR3 protein: CASSQDGGGPPGELFF
CDR3 DNA: TGTGCCAGCAGCCAAGACGGGGGAGGGCCCCCCGGGGAGCTGTTTTTT
V gene: TRBV4-2
D gene: TRBD2
J gene: TRBJ2-2
clone size: .

CDR3 protein: CASSSRWGEGYTF
CDR3 DNA: TGTGCCAGCAGCTCCCGGTGGGGAGAAGGCTACACCTTC
V gene: TRBV7-2
D gene: .
J gene: TRBJ1-2
clone size: .

CDR3 protein: CASTREGSVYGYTF
CDR3 DNA: TGTGCCAGCACCCGGGAGGGCAGTGTCTATGGCTACACCTTC
V gene: TRBV6-5
D gene: .
J gene: TRBJ1-2
clone size: .

CDR3 protein: CASSQVSYEQYF
CDR3 DNA: TGTGCCAGCAGCCAAGTATCCTACGAGCAGTACTTC
V gene: TRBV3-1/TRBV3-2
D gene: .
J gene: TRBJ2-7
clone size: .

CDR3 protein: CASRLWVTGPLGDNPEAFF
CDR3 DNA: TGTGCAAGTCGCTTATGGGTGACCGGACCCCTGGGGGACAACCCTGAAGCTTTCTTT
V gene: TRBV12-2
D gene: .
J gene: TRBJ1-1
clone size: .

CDR3 protein: CASSPWGGVQETQYF
CDR3 DNA: TGTGCCAGCAGCCCTTGGGGGGGGGTCCAAGAGACCCAGTACTTC
V gene: TRBV7-2
D gene: TRBD2
J gene: TRBJ2-5
clone size: .

CDR3 protein: CASSRRATGINEKLFF
CDR3 DNA: TGTGCCAGCAGCCGTCGCGCCACAGGGATTAATGAAAAACTGTTTTTT
V gene: TRBV3-1/TRBV3-2
D gene: .
J gene: TRBJ1-4
clone size: .

CDR3 protein: CASSLDRVTEAFF
CDR3 DNA: TGTGCCAGCAGCCTGGACAGGGTGACTGAAGCTTTCTTT
V gene: TRBV11-1
D gene: TRBD1
J gene: TRBJ1-1
clone size: .

CDR3 protein: CASSSLWGLAGGFDEQYF
CDR3 DNA: TGTGCCAGCAGCTCCCTGTGGGGACTAGCGGGCGGGTTCGACGAGCAGTACTTC
V gene: TRBV7-9
D gene: TRBD2
J gene: TRBJ2-7
clone size: .

CDR3 protein: CASSRQSGGYNEQFF
CDR3 DNA: TGTGCCAGCAGTAGACAATCAGGGGGCTACAATGAGCAGTTCTTC
V gene: TRBV7-3
D gene: TRBD1
J gene: TRBJ2-1
clone size: .

CDR3 protein: CASTETGELFF
CDR3 DNA: TGTGCAAGTACAGAAACCGGGGAGCTGTTTTTT
V gene: TRBV10-3
D gene: .
J gene: TRBJ2-2
clone size: .